This entry is about one T cell receptor (beta chain). Its target is unknown. The source of the sample is a study of blood T cells in healthy people across ages. General study points: Considered underestimates were the diversity estimates obtained from one million T cells. Researchers report that TCR beta diversity correlated strongly with naive T cell percentage.

The CDR3 is 17 residues long. CDR1 SGHAT and CDR2 FQDESV come from the germline V gene (reference sequence). J lost 1 base, V lost 3 bases, and 10 bases had no gene match. The study drew donors from healthy Caucasian individuals in Russia aged about 6 to 95. Sample-barcoded 5' priming and a J-beta primer mix drove a second PCR of roughly 7 to 11 cycles. A tag from a template-switch adaptor with 12 random nucleotides marked each cDNA molecule. From the 5' RACE reads, TCRdb called clonotypes with MiXCR, one entry per CDR3 protein. Altogether some 1.6 million distinct CDR3 sequences are present, about 32% being singletons, with the ten largest covering around 11%.

This sequence joins TRBV11-1 and TRBJ2-3; 7 bases are shared with TRBD2. The sequencing input was blood. This TCR came from a woman aged 25 to 39 in good health. The CDR3 DNA reads TGTGCCAGCAGCTTCCCAGCAGCGGGAACAGGCACAGATACGCAGTATTTT. The encoded protein is CASSFPAAGTGTDTQYF.